The next 25 T cell receptor beta chains were all read from a single sample in a study of identifying expanded T cells in peripheral blood (dated by TCRdb to about 2019). Receptor amplification or capture employed the immunoSEQ multiplex PCR assay. TCRdb limited this immuneACCESS table to in-frame rearrangements with V and J called. A share of clones is missing; checked studies link under half to unresolved V genes, and the rest is unexplained. This sample is represented by roughly 61,000 clones; roughly 89% of them were singletons. Of the sample, about 3.7% falls within the top ten clones. The sequenced material came from blood. Every receptor here comes from a person between 18 and 75 years old in good health.

This chain joins TRBV7-9 and TRBJ2-4; D uncertain. Trimming left V 5 bases short and J 4 bases short, with 6 bases between. The CDR3 totals 12 residues. The germline CDR1 and CDR2 sequences are SEHNR and FQNEAQ (reference sequence). This chain's CDR3 is CASSPVKNIQYF. Here the CDR3 DNA reads TGTGCCAGCAGCCCGGTGAAAAACATTCAGTACTTC.

The chain recombines TRBV6-6 with TRBJ2-5, with D maybe TRBD1 (5 bases). The CDR3 extends over 15 amino acids. Per the germline V gene, CDR1 is MNHNY and CDR2 is SVGAGI (reference sequence). The ends were cut back, 6 bases at V and 1 base at J, with 15 bases in the middle. CDR3 nucleotides: TGTGCCAGCAGGACCCCCAGGGATGCCCAAGAGACCCAGTACTTC. Translation: CASRTPRDAQETQYF.

The chain recombines TRBV6-6 with TRBJ1-4; D gene uncertain. The V end lost 6 bases, the J end lost 5 bases, and 19 bases lay between the germline ends. The germline V gene has CDR1 MNHNY and CDR2 SVGAGI (reference sequence). This CDR3 is 16 amino acids long. In DNA, the CDR3 is TGTGCCAGCAGCCCCCCCTTCCCGACCCAAAATGAAAAACTGTTTTTT. Amino acids: CASSPPFPTQNEKLFF.

The V gene is TRBV30, the J gene TRBJ1-2; 7 nucleotides match TRBD1. V lost 3 bases to trimming and J lost 1 base; unmatched junction nucleotides: 11. The CDR3 has 16 amino acids. Germline-derived CDR1 and CDR2 are GTSNPN and SVGIG (reference sequence). Written as DNA, the CDR3 is TGTGCCTGGAGCAGGAGACAGGGTGGGGATAACTATGGCTACACCTTC. Encoded protein: CAWSRRQGGDNYGYTF.

This chain uses TRBV19 with TRBJ1-5, with 8 positions matching TRBD1. The germline gives CDR1 LNHDA, CDR2 SQIVND (reference sequence). The V segment lost 3 bases and the J segment 7 bases; nucleotides outside the gene matches: 11. CDR3 size: 16 residues. The CDR3 DNA is TGTGCCAGTAGTATTCTCGACAGGGGATCGGGACAGCCCCAGCATTTT. This codes for CASSILDRGSGQPQHF.

V and J are TRBV27 and TRBJ2-7; D might be TRBD1 (5 bases). The CDR3 is 16 residues long. The V end lost 1 base, the J end lost 5 bases, and 18 bases lay between the germline ends. The V gene's germline CDR1 is MNHEY and CDR2 SMNVEV (reference sequence). CDR3 sequence: CASSLWIPALGHEQYF. Here the CDR3 DNA reads TGTGCCAGCAGTTTATGGATCCCTGCTTTGGGGCACGAGCAGTACTTC.

The gene calls are TRBV27 and TRBJ1-1, with 7 bases lining up with TRBD1. Germline-derived CDR1 and CDR2 are MNHEY and SMNVEV (reference sequence). This CDR3 region has 14 residues. Germline trimming cut 5 bases from V and 2 bases from J; bases unmatched to any gene: 5. This chain's CDR3 is CASSTRGANTEAFF. Here the CDR3 DNA reads TGTGCCAGCAGTACCAGGGGGGCAAACACTGAAGCTTTCTTT.

This chain links TRBV19 with TRBJ1-6; TRBD1 is a possible D gene (5 bases). Trimming shortened V by 4 bases and J by 7 bases, and 20 bases separated the two germline ends. Germline lookup yields CDR1 LNHDA and CDR2 SQIVND (reference sequence). The CDR3 runs 17 residues. CDR3 DNA: TGTGCCAGTAGTACGACTCGAGGGGACTCCACAAATTCACCCCTCCACTTT. Protein product: CASSTTRGDSTNSPLHF.

This rearrangement joins TRBV19 to TRBJ2-1; D assignment may be TRBD1 or TRBD2 (6 bases each). This CDR3 spans 14 amino acids. V shed 6 bases and J shed 6 bases, with 15 bases lying between them. The V gene's germline CDR1 is LNHDA and CDR2 SQIVND (reference sequence). The CDR3 spells CASRRGDRVNEQFF. CDR3 nucleotide sequence: TGTGCCAGTAGGAGGGGGGATAGGGTCAATGAGCAGTTCTTC. Full variable domain (remainder filled in from reference TRBV19 and TRBJ2-1): DGGITQSPKYLFRKEGQNVTLSCEQNLNHDAMYWYRQDPGQGLRLIYYSQIVNDFQKGDIAEGYSVSREKKESFPLTVTSAQKNPTAFYLCASRRGDRVNEQFFGPGTRLTVL.

V gene TRBV27 combines with J gene TRBJ2-1; 8 bases map to TRBD2. This CDR3 has 14 residues. Germline-derived CDR1 and CDR2 are MNHEY and SMNVEV (reference sequence). V was clipped by 5 bases and J by 9 bases; unmatched bases: 9. CDR3 region: CASSAGGSNGEQFF. The CDR3 nucleotides are TGTGCCAGCAGTGCGGGAGGCAGTAATGGTGAGCAGTTCTTC.

The rearrangement links TRBV6-1 to TRBJ2-1; D is possibly TRBD2 (5 bases). V shed 7 bases and J shed 3 bases, with 10 bases lying between them. This CDR3 region has 13 residues. Germline V gene sequence: CDR1 MNHNS, CDR2 SASEGT. For the CDR3, the DNA is TGTGCCAGCAATCCGGGATTCTACAATGAGCAGTTCTTC. Translating it yields CASNPGFYNEQFF.

V is TRBV25-1 and J is TRBJ1-1; no clear D. CDR1 is MGHDK and CDR2 is SYGVNS in the germline V gene. Trimming stripped 0 bases from V and 8 bases from J, with 7 bases between. There are 12 residues in the CDR3. For the CDR3, the DNA is TGTGCCAGCAGTGAATATATTGGGGAAGCTTTCTTT. Translation gives CASSEYIGEAFF.

The chain joins TRBV28 to TRBJ1-1, with D perhaps matching TRBD1 (5 bases). Germline CDR1 and CDR2: MDHEN and SYDVKM. The CDR3 runs 18 residues. The V and J ends lost 3 bases and 1 base respectively, with 21 bases between them. The CDR3 DNA is TGTGCCAGCAGTTTGATTGATATGTGGGAGGGGACGAACACTGAAGCTTTCTTT. As protein: CASSLIDMWEGTNTEAFF.

V usage is TRBV7-8 and J usage is TRBJ2-2, with D unresolved. CDR3 size: 13 residues. CDR1 and CDR2 from the germline V gene are SGHVS and FQNEAQ. The V end was cut by 11 bases, the J end by 6 bases, with 16 bases between. CDR3 nucleotides: TGTGCCTCAAGGGCCCCCGGTTCCGGGGAGCTGTTTTTT. Translation gives CASRAPGSGELFF.

This chain connects TRBV28 to TRBJ2-1, with D possibly TRBD1 on 6 matching bases. V was cut by 5 bases and J by 5 bases, with 16 bases left in between. The CDR3 is 15 amino acids. CDR1 and CDR2 (germline): MDHEN, SYDVKM. The CDR3 region has the DNA TGTGCCAGCAGTGGGACGGCAGGGGTACACAATGAGCAGTTCTTC. This codes for CASSGTAGVHNEQFF.

The V call is TRBV6-5, the J call TRBJ2-5; D is unresolved. Trimming took off 6 bases at V and 0 bases at J, with 11 bases between the two ends. Germline values: CDR1 MNHEY, CDR2 SVGAGI. There are 14 residues in the CDR3. This CDR3 is CASSPPRNQETQYF. CDR3 nucleotide sequence: TGTGCCAGCAGCCCACCACGGAACCAAGAGACCCAGTACTTC.

This clone was picked up one time. The chain recombines TRBV9 with TRBJ2-2; TRBD2 is a possible D gene (6 bases). Looked up from germline, CDR1 is SGDLS and CDR2 is YYNGEE. CDR3 length: 15 amino acids. V dropped 4 bases and J dropped 5 bases, with 15 bases sitting between them. The CDR3, as DNA: TGTGCCAGCAGCCCGAGACTAGGTCCGACCGGGGAGCTGTTTTTT. Translated: CASSPRLGPTGELFF.

This rearrangement joins TRBV15 to TRBJ1-2, with 8 positions matching TRBD1. J gave up 6 bases and V 3 bases, and 9 bases lay outside the gene matches. Germline CDR1 and CDR2: LNHNV and YYDKDF (reference sequence). The CDR3 is 15 residues long. The chain's CDR3 is CATSSMTGDVDGYTF. CDR3 DNA: TGTGCCACCAGCAGTATGACAGGGGATGTGGATGGCTACACCTTC.

CDR3 residues: CASSLAFGGGHYGYTF. The DNA for the CDR3 is TGCGCCAGCAGCTTGGCCTTCGGGGGCGGACACTATGGCTACACCTTC. This rearrangement joins TRBV5-1 to TRBJ1-2, with D possibly being TRBD1 (6 bases). This CDR3 region has 16 residues. The V gene lost 0 bases and the J gene lost 3 bases, with 15 bases spanning the gap. Germline assignment: CDR1 SGHRS and CDR2 YFSETQ.

V and J are TRBV23-1 and TRBJ1-4; TRBD1 agrees at 8 bases. TRBV23-1 is known as an ORF, though its function is uncertain. The CDR3 runs to 19 residues. V was clipped by 0 bases and J by 8 bases; unmatched bases: 17. CDR3 protein: CASSQSGGIGQGDEEKLFF. Written as DNA, the CDR3 is TGCGCCAGCAGTCAATCGGGGGGGATCGGACAGGGAGATGAGGAAAAACTGTTTTTT.

In DNA form, the CDR3 reads TGCGCCAGCTCAGGGCTAGCGGGAGGGGCCCAAATAGTGACCAAAAACATTCAGTACTTC. It yields the protein CASSGLAGGAQIVTKNIQYF. This chain joins TRBV10-1 and TRBJ2-4; TRBD2 matches at 12 bases. This CDR3 comprises 20 residues. V was clipped by 8 bases and J by 2 bases; unmatched bases: 19. Germline CDR1 WNHNN, CDR2 SYGVQD (reference sequence).

The chain employs TRBV29-1 and TRBJ2-3; 10 positions match TRBD1. There are 16 residues in the CDR3. Germline V gene lookup returns CDR1 SQVTM and CDR2 ANQGSEA. V gave up 1 base and J gave up 1 base; unmatched junction bases: 5. The CDR3 spells CSVEGGTGAGTDTQYF. The CDR3 DNA reads as TGCAGCGTTGAAGGTGGGACAGGGGCGGGCACAGATACGCAGTATTTT.

V and J are TRBV5-6 and TRBJ2-5, with D perhaps TRBD2 (5 bases). CDR1 is SGHDT and CDR2 is YYEEEE in the germline V gene. There are 14 residues in the CDR3. V was clipped by 0 bases and J by 8 bases, with 14 bases between them. This CDR3 is CASSLEEGGRTQYF. The CDR3 region has the DNA TGTGCCAGCAGCTTGGAAGAAGGAGGCCGTACCCAGTACTTC.

As for this clone: With a much larger clone just one base away, this may be a read error. Other DNA variants within this sample encode the same CDR3. This rearrangement joins TRBV25-1 to TRBJ1-1; D is ambiguous. Germline V gene lookup returns CDR1 MGHDK and CDR2 SYGVNS. The CDR3 extends over 11 amino acids. The ends were cut back, 6 bases at V and 3 bases at J, with 5 bases in the middle. The CDR3 region has the DNA TGTGCCAGCAGGGAGGACACTGAAGCTTTCTTT. Translation gives CASREDTEAFF.

V usage is TRBV7-2 and J usage is TRBJ2-5; TRBD2 is a possible D gene (6 bases). The germline gives CDR1 SGHTA, CDR2 FQGNSA. The CDR3 runs to 14 residues. The V and J ends lost 5 bases and 5 bases respectively, with 15 bases between them. For the CDR3, the DNA is TGTGCCAGCAGCACGGGACTCCCTACGGAGACCCAGTACTTC. This codes for CASSTGLPTETQYF.